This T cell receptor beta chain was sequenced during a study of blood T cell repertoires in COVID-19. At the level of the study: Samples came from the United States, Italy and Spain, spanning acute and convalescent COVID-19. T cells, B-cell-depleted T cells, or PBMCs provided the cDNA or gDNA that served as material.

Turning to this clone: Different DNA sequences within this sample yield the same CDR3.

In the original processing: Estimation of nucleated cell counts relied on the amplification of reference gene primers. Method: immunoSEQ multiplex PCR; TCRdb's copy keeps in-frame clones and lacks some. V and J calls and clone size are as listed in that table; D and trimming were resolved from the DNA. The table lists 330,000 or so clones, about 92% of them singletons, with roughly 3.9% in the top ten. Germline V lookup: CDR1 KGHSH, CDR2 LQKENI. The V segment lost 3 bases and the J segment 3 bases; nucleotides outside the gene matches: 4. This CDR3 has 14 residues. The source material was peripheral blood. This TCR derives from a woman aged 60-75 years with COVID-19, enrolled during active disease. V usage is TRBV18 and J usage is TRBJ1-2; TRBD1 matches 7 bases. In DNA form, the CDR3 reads TGTGCCAGCTCACCGAGGGGGCAGGACTATGGCTACACCTTC. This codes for CASSPRGQDYGYTF.